The 29 T cell receptor beta chains below all came from one sample that was sequenced in a study of CD8+ T cells in alopecia areata. Isolated RNA was reverse transcribed into cDNA used as the sequencing template. Generated by immunoSEQ multiplex PCR, the TCRdb table keeps only in-frame clones and is missing some. Altogether around 160,000 clones are present, approximately 87% being singletons, with the ten largest covering roughly 16%. The sequences come from CD8+ T cells sorted from blood, collected at week 0. The receptors here all came from a human donor with alopecia areata.

The rearrangement joins TRBV13 to TRBJ2-4; the D gene is possibly TRBD1 (6 bases). There are 12 residues in the CDR3. Trimming took 4 bases from V and 13 from J, leaving 14 bases between them. The germline CDR1 and CDR2 sequences are PRHDT and FYEKMQ (reference sequence). The CDR3 nucleotides are TGTGCCAGCAGCTCCTTGACAGGAGCCCAGTACTTC. This translates into CASSSLTGAQYF.

The CDR3 reads CSALYVNEQFF. CDR3 sequence (DNA): TGCAGCGCTTTGTATGTCAATGAGCAGTTCTTC. The J gene is TRBJ2-1, the V gene TRBV20-1, with no clear D. The CDR3 sequence is 11 residues long. Per the germline V gene, CDR1 is DFQATT and CDR2 is SNEGSKA (reference sequence).

In DNA, the CDR3 is TGTGCCACCAGCAGAGACCAGTTCTACGAGCAGTACTTC. Encoded protein: CATSRDQFYEQYF. The J gene is TRBJ2-5, the V gene TRBV15; no definite D call. The J call could be wrong; TRBJ2-7 is a better fit for the DNA end. This CDR3 comprises 13 residues. Germline CDR1 and CDR2: LNHNV and YYDKDF (reference sequence).

The chain couples TRBV7-8 to TRBJ1-5; a weak D match, TRBD1 (6 bases). In germline, CDR1 is SGHVS, CDR2 FQNEAQ. V gave up 5 bases and J gave up 2 bases, with 7 bases separating them. The CDR3 consists of 13 residues. The chain's CDR3 is CASSPGGNQPQHF. As DNA, the CDR3 is TGTGCCAGCAGCCCAGGGGGCAATCAGCCCCAGCATTTT.

The chain's CDR3 is CASSQDPRTGNQPQHF. For the CDR3, the DNA is TGCGCCAGCAGCCAAGATCCGAGGACAGGGAATCAGCCCCAGCATTTT. The J gene is TRBJ1-5, the V gene TRBV4-1; 8 bases match TRBD1. Trimming at V came to 0 bases and at J to 4 bases, leaving 5 bases not matched to a gene. The CDR3 is 16 residues long. From germline, CDR1 is MGHRA and CDR2 YSYEKL.

The chain couples TRBV6-9 to TRBJ2-6; D gene ambiguous. Between the trimmed V and J ends, which lost 5 bases and 5 bases, there was a span of 22 bases. The CDR3 sequence is 18 residues long. The germline CDR1 and CDR2 sequences are MNHGY and SVAAGI. For the CDR3, the DNA is TGTGCCAGCAGTGGTCCATTCTTACGACAAAGTCGGGCCAACGTCCTGACTTTC. This sequence encodes CASSGPFLRQSRANVLTF.

In this sample, this clone turned up once. This chain connects TRBV27 to TRBJ2-3; D possibly corresponds to TRBD1 (5 bases). The V end was cut by 1 base, the J end by 5 bases, with 19 bases between. The CDR3 length is 17 residues. Germline V gene lookup returns CDR1 MNHEY and CDR2 SMNVEV (reference sequence). The CDR3 DNA reads TGTGCCAGCAGTTTATTAGTTGGGCAGGGCGGCGGAGATACGCAGTATTTT. Encoded protein: CASSLLVGQGGGDTQYF.

The genes are TRBV10-3 and TRBJ1-2; tentatively, D is TRBD1 (5 bases). There are 14 residues in the CDR3. Trimming left V 0 bases short and J 9 bases short, with 14 bases between. The V gene's germline CDR1 is ENHRY and CDR2 SYGVKD. Here the CDR3 DNA reads TGTGCCATCAGTGAGTCCGGCCAGGGCCCTAGCTACACCTTC. This translates into CAISESGQGPSYTF.

V is TRBV6-5 and J is TRBJ1-3, with D perhaps matching TRBD1 (5 bases). V was cut by 2 bases and J by 2 bases, with 7 bases left in between. Germline-derived CDR1 and CDR2 are MNHEY and SVGAGI. The CDR3 runs 14 residues. CDR3 residues: CASSYGGAGNTIYF. The CDR3 DNA reads as TGTGCCAGCAGTTACGGGGGTGCTGGAAACACCATATATTTT.

The chain recombines TRBV13 with TRBJ2-2; 7 bases map to TRBD1. Germline-derived CDR1 and CDR2 are PRHDT and FYEKMQ (reference sequence). The CDR3 loop spans 17 amino acids. V lost 4 bases and J lost 4; bases outside the gene matches: 12. The CDR3 is CASSSNKDRAGTGELFF. The CDR3 nucleotides read TGTGCCAGCAGCTCCAATAAAGACAGGGCGGGCACCGGGGAGCTGTTTTTT.

V is TRBV27 and J is TRBJ2-7; TRBD2 agrees at 7 bases. V dropped 5 bases and J dropped 0; count of bases not matched to a gene: 4. Germline assignment: CDR1 MNHEY and CDR2 SMNVEV (reference sequence). CDR3 length: 14 amino acids. CDR3 amino acids: CASSPRDYSYEQYF. DNA for the CDR3: TGTGCCAGCAGTCCCCGGGACTACTCCTACGAGCAGTACTTC.

J is TRBJ2-7 and V is TRBV29-1; D may be TRBD2 (7 bases). Germline loops: CDR1 SQVTM, CDR2 ANQGSEA. The CDR3 is 13 residues long. Trimming shortened V by 1 base and J by 2 bases, and 9 bases separated the two germline ends. The CDR3 is CSVEGGGPYEQYF. CDR3 nucleotide sequence: TGCAGCGTTGAAGGCGGGGGCCCCTACGAGCAGTACTTC.

The rearrangement uses TRBV30 and TRBJ2-1; maybe TRBD2 (5 bases). V shed 2 bases and J shed 0 bases, with 8 bases lying between them. In germline, CDR1 is GTSNPN, CDR2 SVGIG (reference sequence). The length of the CDR3 is 14 residues. CDR3 nucleotides: TGTGCCTGGAGTTTAGGGAGCTCCTACAATGAGCAGTTCTTC. The encoded protein is CAWSLGSSYNEQFF. The full variable domain, with the rest looked up from reference TRBV30 and TRBJ2-1, is SQTIHQWPATLVQPVGSPLSLECTVEGTSNPNLYWYRQAAGRGLQLLFYSVGIGQISSEVPQNLSASRPQDRQFILSSKKLLLSDSGFYLCAWSLGSSYNEQFFGPGTRLTVL.

Concerning this clone: Other nucleotide sequences in the sample specify the same CDR3. The gene calls are TRBV9 and TRBJ2-7, with 10 bases that match TRBD1. V gave up 2 bases and J gave up 0 bases; unmatched junction bases: 2. CDR3 length: 15 amino acids. Germline CDR1 reads SGDLS; CDR2 reads YYNGEE. For the CDR3, the DNA is TGTGCCAGCAGCGTTGGACAGGGGGACTCCTACGAGCAGTACTTC. Residues: CASSVGQGDSYEQYF.

V and J are TRBV15 and TRBJ2-2; 7 bases line up with TRBD2. The V segment lost 0 bases and the J segment 3 bases; nucleotides outside the gene matches: 1. This CDR3 spans 15 amino acids. Germline CDR1 reads LNHNV; CDR2 reads YYDKDF (reference sequence). The CDR3 region is CATSREGGHTGELFF. The CDR3 DNA reads TGTGCCACCAGCAGAGAGGGAGGGCACACCGGGGAGCTGTTTTTT.

V and J are TRBV5-6 and TRBJ2-1; perhaps TRBD2 as D (5 bases). This CDR3 contains 14 residues. Per the germline V gene, CDR1 is SGHDT and CDR2 is YYEEEE. V was shortened by 1 base and J by 1 base, with 6 bases between the two germline ends. The CDR3 bases are TGTGCCAGCAGCTTGTCGGGATCCTACAATGAGCAGTTCTTC. As protein: CASSLSGSYNEQFF.

Comments on this clone: Other DNA sequences within the sample encode an identical CDR3. The chain is built from TRBV27 and TRBJ2-1, with D unclear. V was shortened by 3 bases and J by 0 bases, with 6 bases between the two germline ends. This CDR3 is built from 14 residues. Germline V gene sequence: CDR1 MNHEY, CDR2 SMNVEV (reference sequence). The CDR3 loop is CASSLRSSYNEQFF. CDR3 coding DNA: TGTGCCAGCAGTTTGCGAAGCTCCTACAATGAGCAGTTCTTC.

The gene calls are TRBV10-3 and TRBJ1-6, with D maybe TRBD1 (6 bases). V shed 2 bases and J shed 8 bases, with 16 bases lying between them. This CDR3 contains 16 residues. The germline V gene has CDR1 ENHRY and CDR2 SYGVKD. The CDR3 DNA sequence: TGTGCCATCAGTGAGGGTCCGGGGGCGACTCATTCACCCCTCCACTTT. Amino acid sequence: CAISEGPGATHSPLHF.

The genes are TRBV7-9 and TRBJ2-7; 10 bases are a match to TRBD1. There are 15 residues in the CDR3. Trimming at V came to 5 bases and at J to 5 bases, leaving 9 bases not matched to a gene. The germline CDR1 and CDR2 sequences are SEHNR and FQNEAQ (reference sequence). The CDR3 DNA reads TGTGCCAGCAGCACCCGGACAGGGGGATTCCACGAGCAGTACTTC. Its translation is CASSTRTGGFHEQYF.

The chain is built from TRBV29-1 and TRBJ2-7, with 9 bases that match TRBD1. After removal of 3 bases from V and 2 bases from J, the junction contained 8 bases not matched to a gene. CDR1 and CDR2 (germline): SQVTM, ANQGSEA. This CDR3 is 15 amino acids long. The CDR3 DNA sequence: TGCAGCGTTGAGAATGCGGGGGACAGGGCCTACGAGCAGTACTTC. Translating gives CSVENAGDRAYEQYF.

V usage is TRBV5-4 and J usage is TRBJ2-7, with TRBD1 matching over 7 bases. Germline trimming cut 4 bases from V and 1 base from J; bases unmatched to any gene: 14. The CDR3 is 17 amino acids. Per germline, CDR1 SGHNT and CDR2 YYREEE (reference sequence). CDR3 nucleotides: TGTGCCAGCAGCCTCTGGGCGACAGGGCTACGGTCCTACGAGCAGTACTTC. Translated, it gives CASSLWATGLRSYEQYF.

The chain carries TRBV6-5 and TRBJ1-4; unclear D gene. Germline V gene sequence: CDR1 MNHEY, CDR2 SVGAGI. There are 15 residues in the CDR3. With 3 bases removed from V and 0 bases from J, the gap between germline ends came to 8 bases. The chain's CDR3 is CASSYQLATNEKLFF. In DNA, the CDR3 is TGTGCCAGCAGTTATCAGCTTGCAACTAATGAAAAACTGTTTTTT.

The chain employs TRBV25-1 and TRBJ2-7, with D unresolved. Trimming left V 4 bases short and J 0 bases short, with 13 bases between. From germline, CDR1 is MGHDK and CDR2 SYGVNS. CDR3 length: 15 residues. CDR3 in amino acids: CASSGATTTSYEQYF. The CDR3 coding sequence is TGTGCCAGCAGTGGGGCAACGACGACCTCCTACGAGCAGTACTTC.

In nucleotides, the CDR3 is TGTGCCAGCAGCCAAGCAGGGGGTGAGACCCAGTACTTC. Encoded protein: CASSQAGGETQYF. The chain is built from TRBV4-2 and TRBJ2-5; 7 nucleotides agree with TRBD1. Germline values: CDR1 LGHNA, CDR2 YNFKEQ. The CDR3 is 13 residues long. Trimming cost V 1 base and J 5 bases; bases outside gene matches: 1.

This rearrangement joins TRBV4-1 to TRBJ2-5; maybe TRBD2 (6 bases). V lost 1 base, J lost 4 bases, and 19 bases lay in between. CDR3 size: 17 residues. Per the germline V gene, CDR1 is MGHRA and CDR2 is YSYEKL. In nucleotides, the CDR3 is TGCGCCAGCAGCCAAGGCTGGGACTCCTACCCCGGAGAGACCCAGTACTTC. Translating it yields CASSQGWDSYPGETQYF.

V usage is TRBV13 and J usage is TRBJ2-5, with 10 bases identical to TRBD2. The CDR3 consists of 17 residues. From germline, CDR1 is PRHDT and CDR2 FYEKMQ (reference sequence). J gave up 1 base and V 5 bases, and 10 bases lay outside the gene matches. This chain's CDR3 is CASSRRPSGSPQETQYF. The CDR3 DNA follows: TGTGCCAGCAGCCGAAGACCTAGCGGGAGCCCCCAAGAGACCCAGTACTTC.

This rearrangement joins TRBV9 to TRBJ2-1; D is unresolved. There are 17 residues in the CDR3. Between the trimmed V and J ends, which lost 2 bases and 6 bases, there was a span of 21 bases. Germline V gene lookup returns CDR1 SGDLS and CDR2 YYNGEE. The CDR3 region is CASSVELDPLFRNEQFF. In DNA, the CDR3 is TGTGCCAGCAGCGTCGAACTGGACCCCCTTTTTCGCAATGAGCAGTTCTTC.

This chain links TRBV27 with TRBJ1-1; a possible D gene is TRBD1 (5 bases). CDR3 length: 15 amino acids. Germline CDR1 reads MNHEY; CDR2 reads SMNVEV (reference sequence). The V gene lost 2 bases and the J gene lost 1 base, with 11 bases spanning the gap. CDR3 sequence: CASSLRGVGNTEAFF. DNA of the CDR3: TGTGCCAGCAGTTTACGGGGGGTTGGGAACACTGAAGCTTTCTTT.

The CDR3 nucleotides are TGTGCCTCTGTTGACTTATCAGTACCATCTGGGGCCAACGTCCTGACTTTC. Its protein is CASVDLSVPSGANVLTF. The chain couples TRBV30 to TRBJ2-6; no definite D call. The CDR3 has 17 residues. Trimming pared 7 bases from V and 1 base from J, leaving 20 bases between. The V gene's germline CDR1 is GTSNPN and CDR2 SVGIG (reference sequence).